The source of this TCR beta chain is a study of blood T cells in healthy people across ages. The study's findings and limits: Long-lived donors had more naive CD4+ cells and higher diversity than aged donors.

Together with a sample-barcoded 5' primer, a J-beta primer mix was included in a second PCR lasting about 6 to 11 cycles. TCRdb ran MiXCR on the 5' RACE reads and lists one entry per CDR3 protein. Here the sample spans about 500,000 distinct CDR3 sequences, about 25% being singletons. A note on this clonotype: Antigen: not known.

These data were also filed under a second study, of T cells of mothers and their children.

This TCR came from a boy aged 5-17 years in good health. Sequenced sample: blood.

CDR3 residues: CSARADGGPQHF. The CDR3 coding sequence is TGCAGTGCTAGAGCGGACGGGGGGCCCCAGCATTTT. The rearrangement joins TRBV20-1 to TRBJ1-5, with TRBD1 as a possible D gene (5 bases). Germline values: CDR1 DFQATT, CDR2 SNEGSKA (reference sequence). V was pared by 1 base and J by 9 bases, with 10 bases between. CDR3 length: 12 residues.